This TCR beta chain derives from a study of blood T cell repertoires in COVID-19. Across the whole study: Samples taken during acute and convalescent COVID-19 were collected in the United States, Italy and Spain. Nucleic acid was either cDNA or gDNA, and it came from T cells, B-cell-depleted T cells, or PBMCs.

Profiled with immunoSEQ multiplex PCR; TCRdb holds only in-frame clones, not every one. This table has approximately 340,000 clones, approximately 86% appearing once. Seattle cases were enrolled at active infection and followed longitudinally. The CDR3 length is 15 residues. Germline V gene sequence: CDR1 ENHRY, CDR2 SYGVKD. V trimming: 3 bases; J trimming: 3 bases; junction bases outside the gene matches: 4. What was sequenced was peripheral blood. The sequence was collected from a man under 40 with COVID-19, enrolled during active disease. J is TRBJ2-3 and V is TRBV10-3; 9 bases are a match to TRBD1. CDR3 nucleotide sequence: TGTGCCATCAGTGAACGGGGACAGGGTACAGATACGCAGTATTTT. It specifies CAISERGQGTDTQYF.